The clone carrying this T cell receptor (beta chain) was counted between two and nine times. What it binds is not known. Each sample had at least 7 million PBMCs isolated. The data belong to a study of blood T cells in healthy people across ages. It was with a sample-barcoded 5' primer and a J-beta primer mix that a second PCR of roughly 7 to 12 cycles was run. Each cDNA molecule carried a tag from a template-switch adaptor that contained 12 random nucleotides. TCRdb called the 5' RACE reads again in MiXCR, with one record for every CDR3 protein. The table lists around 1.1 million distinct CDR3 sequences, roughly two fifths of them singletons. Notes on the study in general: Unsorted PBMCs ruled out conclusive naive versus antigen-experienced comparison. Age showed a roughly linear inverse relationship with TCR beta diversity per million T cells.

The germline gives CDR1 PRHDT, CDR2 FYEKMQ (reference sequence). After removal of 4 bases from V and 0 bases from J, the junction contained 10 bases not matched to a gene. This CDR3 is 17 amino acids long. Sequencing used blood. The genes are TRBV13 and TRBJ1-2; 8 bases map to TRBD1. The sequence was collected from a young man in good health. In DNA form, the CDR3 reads TGTGCCAGCAGCTCCTTTGACAGGGGCCTAACTAACTATGGCTACACCTTC. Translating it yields CASSSFDRGLTNYGYTF.